This T cell receptor (beta chain) was sequenced during a study of T cell responses to AZD1222 COVID-19 vaccine. Across the study: Pooling covered second doses at about 4 or about 12 weeks. Study results and caveats: A mostly white British donor set with more females was recruited, and clonal diversity was possibly underestimated. Among spike-specific TCRs, nearly half reportedly target unmutated variant regions. Increases in Spike-specific TCR breadth and depth were seen after two AZD1222 doses.

Concerning this clone itself: What it recognizes is unknown.

Produced via immunoSEQ multiplex PCR; TCRdb's table is partial and in-frame only. The sample has 130,000 to 150,000 clones, about nine tenths seen once; the top ten hold roughly 2%. Trimming took 1 base from V and 8 from J; bases not matched to a gene: 5. CDR3 size: 15 residues. Germline lookup yields CDR1 SGHTA and CDR2 FQGNSA. The specimen was peripheral blood, collected on day 0 of AZD1222 vaccination. The chain is built from TRBV7-2 and TRBJ2-1; TRBD2 agrees at 10 bases. The clonotype originates from an adult in good health. The CDR3 nucleotides are TGTGCCAGCAGCTTAGAATCTAGCGGGAGTCATGAGCAGTTCTTC. It codes for CASSLESSGSHEQFF.